Listed below are T cell receptor beta chains from one sample, sequenced in a study of early T cells in non-severe SARS-CoV-2 infection. MiXCR was run by TCRdb on the 5' RACE reads, yielding one entry per CDR3 protein. The table includes about 72,000 distinct CDR3 sequences, 9.1% detected once. The specimen was whole blood. These receptors were collected from an adult who was a healthcare worker with PCR-confirmed SARS-CoV-2 infection or an uninfected control (not recorded which). CDR3s include the opening cysteine and the closing phenylalanine or tryptophan. The D gene is left open where the match is weak. The listing skips clone size in some rows; elsewhere it reads once, few, many or a size class.

d_call: TRBD2
clone_size: .
v_call: TRBV7-3
j_call: TRBJ2-5
cdr3_nt: TGTGCCAGCAGCTCGGGACTAGCGTTCCAAGAGACCCAGTACTTC
cdr3_aa: CASSSGLAFQETQYF

d_call: .
clone_size: many
v_call: TRBV2
j_call: TRBJ2-1
cdr3_nt: TGTGCCAGCAGTGAGCTGGTAGCGGTAAATGAGCAGTTCTTC
cdr3_aa: CASSELVAVNEQFF

d_call: .
clone_size: many
v_call: TRBV7-2
j_call: TRBJ1-5
cdr3_nt: TGTGCCAGCAGCCTCACAGGGTTCAATCAGCCCCAGCATTTT
cdr3_aa: CASSLTGFNQPQHF

d_call: TRBD1
clone_size: many
v_call: TRBV7-9
j_call: TRBJ2-7
cdr3_nt: TGTGCCAGCAGCTTAAGGGACAGGGGCGAGCAGTACTTC
cdr3_aa: CASSLRDRGEQYF

d_call: .
clone_size: many
v_call: TRBV3-1
j_call: TRBJ2-3
cdr3_nt: TGTGCCAGCAGCCAAGGAGGGACGCAGTATTTT
cdr3_aa: CASSQGGTQYF

d_call: .
clone_size: .
v_call: TRBV20-1
j_call: TRBJ2-5
cdr3_nt: TGCAGTGCCCTGCATAAGGCGGTAGAGACCCAGTACTTC
cdr3_aa: CSALHKAVETQYF

d_call: .
clone_size: .
v_call: TRBV5-1
j_call: TRBJ2-1
cdr3_nt: TGCGCCAGCAGCTGGACAGAGAGCTCCTACAATGAGCAGTTCTTC
cdr3_aa: CASSWTESSYNEQFF

d_call: TRBD2
clone_size: many
v_call: TRBV4-2
j_call: TRBJ2-1
cdr3_nt: TGTGCCAGCAGCCAAGATGGGGAGGGCTCCTACAATGAGCAGTTCTTC
cdr3_aa: CASSQDGEGSYNEQFF

d_call: TRBD1
clone_size: few
v_call: TRBV12-3/TRBV12-4
j_call: TRBJ2-7
cdr3_nt: TGTGCCAGCAGTTTCAGGGGGTACGAGCAGTACTTC
cdr3_aa: CASSFRGYEQYF

d_call: .
clone_size: few
v_call: TRBV4-1
j_call: TRBJ1-1
cdr3_nt: TGCGCCAGCAGCCAAGGCGGGGAAGCTTTCTTT
cdr3_aa: CASSQGGEAFF

d_call: TRBD2
clone_size: .
v_call: TRBV27
j_call: TRBJ2-5
cdr3_nt: TGTGCCAGCGCTAGAGGACTAGCGGGAGGGGAGACCCAGTACTTC
cdr3_aa: CASARGLAGGETQYF

d_call: .
clone_size: medium-sized
v_call: TRBV7-9
j_call: TRBJ2-2
cdr3_nt: TGTGCCAGCAGCCTATTAATGGCGAACACCGGGGAGCTGTTTTTT
cdr3_aa: CASSLLMANTGELFF

d_call: TRBD1
clone_size: .
v_call: TRBV10-3
j_call: TRBJ2-7
cdr3_nt: TGTGCCATCAGTGCGCAACAGGGGAACTCCTACGAGCAGTACTTC
cdr3_aa: CAISAQQGNSYEQYF

d_call: .
clone_size: many
v_call: TRBV4-1
j_call: TRBJ2-5
cdr3_nt: TGCGCCAGCAGCCACTCAAACATGGGACTGACCCAAGAGACCCAGTACTTC
cdr3_aa: CASSHSNMGLTQETQYF

d_call: TRBD2
clone_size: many
v_call: TRBV10-3
j_call: TRBJ2-1
cdr3_nt: TGTGCCACCGGGACTAGCGGGAACTATGAGCAGTTCTTC
cdr3_aa: CATGTSGNYEQFF

d_call: .
clone_size: many
v_call: TRBV29-1
j_call: TRBJ1-1
cdr3_nt: TGCAGCGGCGTATCCGGAGGGGGGGATGTCACTGAAGCTTTCTTT
cdr3_aa: CSGVSGGGDVTEAFF

d_call: .
clone_size: .
v_call: TRBV9
j_call: TRBJ2-3
cdr3_nt: TGTGCCAGCAGTCGCATAGGGATTGGCACAGATACGCAGTATTTT
cdr3_aa: CASSRIGIGTDTQYF

d_call: TRBD2
clone_size: many
v_call: TRBV20-1
j_call: TRBJ2-5
cdr3_nt: TGCAGTGCTAGAGTACCCGGGAGGGCAAGCCAAGAGACCCAGTACTTC
cdr3_aa: CSARVPGRASQETQYF

d_call: TRBD2
clone_size: few
v_call: TRBV7-6
j_call: TRBJ2-1
cdr3_nt: TGTGCCAGCAGCACCTGGACTAGCGGGGACAATGAGCAGTTCTTC
cdr3_aa: CASSTWTSGDNEQFF

d_call: .
clone_size: .
v_call: TRBV14
j_call: TRBJ2-7
cdr3_nt: TGTGCCAGCAGCCAAGATAATTTCGGCGACGACTCCTACGAGCAGTACTTC
cdr3_aa: CASSQDNFGDDSYEQYF

d_call: TRBD2
clone_size: .
v_call: TRBV7-2
j_call: TRBJ2-2
cdr3_nt: TGTGCCAGCAGCTCGGGACTAGCGGGAGCCTGGGGGGAGCTGTTTTTT
cdr3_aa: CASSSGLAGAWGELFF

d_call: TRBD1
clone_size: many
v_call: TRBV18
j_call: TRBJ2-5
cdr3_nt: TGTGCCAGCTCACCCCGACAGGGGGAGACCCAGTACTTC
cdr3_aa: CASSPRQGETQYF

d_call: .
clone_size: many
v_call: TRBV7-9
j_call: TRBJ1-6
cdr3_nt: TGTGCCAGCAGCTCGCCGGGGTCCAATAATTCACCCCTCCACTTT
cdr3_aa: CASSSPGSNNSPLHF

d_call: .
clone_size: few
v_call: TRBV7-2
j_call: TRBJ2-1
cdr3_nt: TGTGCCAGCAGCTTACGTTTAGTCAATGAGCAGTTCTTC
cdr3_aa: CASSLRLVNEQFF

d_call: .
clone_size: .
v_call: TRBV7-2
j_call: TRBJ2-7
cdr3_nt: TGTGCCAGCAGCTTAAACCCGACAAGCCCCTACGAGCAGTACTTC
cdr3_aa: CASSLNPTSPYEQYF

d_call: .
clone_size: few
v_call: TRBV20-1
j_call: TRBJ1-2
cdr3_nt: TGCAGTGCTAGAGAGCAGGGAGGAACCTATGGCTACACCTTC
cdr3_aa: CSAREQGGTYGYTF

d_call: .
clone_size: .
v_call: TRBV20-1
j_call: TRBJ2-1
cdr3_nt: TGCAGTGCTAGACCCCGTGGAAAGCAGTTCTTC
cdr3_aa: CSARPRGKQFF

d_call: TRBD2
clone_size: few
v_call: TRBV4-2
j_call: TRBJ2-4
cdr3_nt: TGTGCCAGCAGCCAAGCCGATCATAGCGGGGACTTCAAAAACATTCAGTACTTC
cdr3_aa: CASSQADHSGDFKNIQYF

d_call: .
clone_size: few
v_call: TRBV5-1
j_call: TRBJ2-4
cdr3_nt: TGCGCCAGCAGCTTGGGACCGGGCCACATTCAGTACTTC
cdr3_aa: CASSLGPGHIQYF

d_call: TRBD1
clone_size: few
v_call: TRBV7-6
j_call: TRBJ2-7
cdr3_nt: TGTGCCAGCAGCTTAGCGATCTCGGGGACAGGGGTCTCCGAGCAGTACTTC
cdr3_aa: CASSLAISGTGVSEQYF

d_call: TRBD2
clone_size: many
v_call: TRBV4-1
j_call: TRBJ2-7
cdr3_nt: TGCGCCAGCAGCCAATCGGGACTAGCGGGCTCCTACGAGCAGTACTTC
cdr3_aa: CASSQSGLAGSYEQYF

d_call: .
clone_size: .
v_call: TRBV10-1
j_call: TRBJ2-7
cdr3_nt: TGCGCCAGCAGTGGCAGCCAGGGCGACTCCTACGAGCAGTACTTC
cdr3_aa: CASSGSQGDSYEQYF

d_call: TRBD1
clone_size: many
v_call: TRBV28
j_call: TRBJ2-7
cdr3_nt: TGTGCCAGCAGTTTGGGACAGGTCTACGAGCAGTACTTC
cdr3_aa: CASSLGQVYEQYF

d_call: .
clone_size: few
v_call: TRBV6-2/TRBV6-3
j_call: TRBJ2-7
cdr3_nt: TGTGCCAGCGGCCACCCCCCGGGGGGCGGGAGAGCCTACGAGCAGTACTTC
cdr3_aa: CASGHPPGGGRAYEQYF

d_call: .
clone_size: .
v_call: TRBV20-1
j_call: TRBJ1-2
cdr3_nt: TGCAGTGCTAGGCCGCAGGGAGGGCATGGCTACACCTTC
cdr3_aa: CSARPQGGHGYTF

d_call: .
clone_size: .
v_call: TRBV7-7
j_call: TRBJ2-3
cdr3_nt: TGTGCCAGCAGCTTGTACAGCGGGTCCGACACGCAGTATTTT
cdr3_aa: CASSLYSGSDTQYF

d_call: TRBD1
clone_size: few
v_call: TRBV27
j_call: TRBJ2-6
cdr3_nt: TGTGCCAGCAGTCGACAGGGATTTAGTTCTGGGGCCAACGTCCTGACTTTC
cdr3_aa: CASSRQGFSSGANVLTF

d_call: .
clone_size: many
v_call: TRBV20-1
j_call: TRBJ1-1
cdr3_nt: TGCAGTGCGCAGGGACGGCAAATTGAAGCTTTCTTT
cdr3_aa: CSAQGRQIEAFF

d_call: TRBD2
clone_size: .
v_call: TRBV5-1
j_call: TRBJ2-3
cdr3_nt: TGCGCCAGCAGTATAGCGGGATTGGGAAACACAGATACGCAGTATTTT
cdr3_aa: CASSIAGLGNTDTQYF

d_call: TRBD2
clone_size: many
v_call: TRBV20-1
j_call: TRBJ2-7
cdr3_nt: TGCAGTGCTAGATTAGCGGGGGGGGTCTACGAGCAGTACTTC
cdr3_aa: CSARLAGGVYEQYF

d_call: TRBD2
clone_size: .
v_call: TRBV5-1
j_call: TRBJ2-7
cdr3_nt: TGCGCCAGCAGCCAAGGACTAGCGGACGAGCAGTACTTC
cdr3_aa: CASSQGLADEQYF

d_call: .
clone_size: .
v_call: TRBV7-2
j_call: TRBJ2-7
cdr3_nt: TGTGCCAGCAGCTTTTCTAGCTTAGACGCCTACGAGCAGTACTTC
cdr3_aa: CASSFSSLDAYEQYF

d_call: .
clone_size: .
v_call: TRBV20-1
j_call: TRBJ2-3
cdr3_nt: TGCAGTGCTAGAGATCACCATTCTAGCACAGATACGCAGTATTTT
cdr3_aa: CSARDHHSSTDTQYF

d_call: .
clone_size: many
v_call: TRBV2
j_call: TRBJ2-3
cdr3_nt: TGTGCCAGCAGTGACTCCGCTAGCACAGATACGCAGTATTTT
cdr3_aa: CASSDSASTDTQYF

d_call: .
clone_size: many
v_call: TRBV12-3/TRBV12-4
j_call: TRBJ2-5
cdr3_nt: TGTGCCAGCAGTTTATCCCGAGAGACCCAGTACTTC
cdr3_aa: CASSLSRETQYF

d_call: .
clone_size: few
v_call: TRBV7-8
j_call: TRBJ2-3
cdr3_nt: TGTGCCAGCAGCCCTGGAATGCCAGCACATACGCAGTATTTT
cdr3_aa: CASSPGMPAHTQYF

d_call: .
clone_size: .
v_call: TRBV10-1
j_call: TRBJ1-1
cdr3_nt: TGCGCCAGCAGTGAGAGCCAGCGCTTCGAAGCTTTCTTT
cdr3_aa: CASSESQRFEAFF